The clone carrying this T cell receptor beta chain was counted only a few times. Its matching antigen is unknown. The CDR3 runs to 14 residues. V was cut by 1 base and J by 3 bases, with 9 bases left in between. Per the germline V gene, CDR1 is WSHSY and CDR2 is SAAADI. These data belong to a study of CD8 T cell repertoires and HIV-1 epitope variants. Background on the study: T cells were stimulated with Twenty-five Gag and Nef peptides separately. Tested: three Gag epitope families, Nef HW9 and YT9. An uncultured baseline aliquot held 1M T cells. Study conclusions and caveats: Of about 10 antigen-specific beta clonotypes, 5 or 6 appeared to cross-react with escape variants.

Repertoires were generated with immunoSEQ multiplex PCR, while TCRdb's copy carries only in-frame clones and drops some. The sample carries 4,000 or so clones, under 65% recorded once. The sequencing input was cultured CD8+ T cells derived from PBMCs. This chain joins TRBV10-2 and TRBJ1-1; no definite D call. The TCR originated in a male donor with HIV. Here the CDR3 DNA reads TGCGCCAGCAGTGAGTTGGAACTTTACACTGAAGCTTTCTTT. Translating gives CASSELELYTEAFF.